Listed below are T cell receptor beta chains from one sample, sequenced in a study of OX40 agonist ivuxolimab in advanced cancers. Only in-frame clones appear in the TCRdb table, and some are missing; sequencing was by immunoSEQ multiplex PCR. The profile covers 50,000 to 70,000 clones, with just under 85% appearing a single time and about 4% taken by the ten largest. The sample was CD4+ or CD8+ T cells sorted from blood, taken in a trial of the OX40 agonist ivuxolimab. The receptors shown here come from an adult with an advanced solid tumor such as melanoma, head and neck, liver or kidney cancer. CDR3s include the opening cysteine and the closing phenylalanine or tryptophan. D genes are given only for firm matches.

d_gene: NA
j_gene: TRBJ2-7
v_gene: TRBV6-5
CDR3aa: CASSRDRGYEQYF

d_gene: NA
j_gene: TRBJ2-7
v_gene: TRBV14
CDR3aa: CASSQSGGRFREQYF

d_gene: TRBD2
j_gene: TRBJ2-5
v_gene: TRBV5-5
CDR3aa: CASSSGLAGIFPETQYF

d_gene: NA
j_gene: TRBJ2-3
v_gene: TRBV7-8
CDR3aa: CASRGLTEFSTDTQYF

d_gene: NA
j_gene: TRBJ1-4
v_gene: TRBV5-1
CDR3aa: CASSLSIGEKLFF

d_gene: NA
j_gene: TRBJ2-3
v_gene: TRBV7-2
CDR3aa: CASSFRLDTQYF

d_gene: NA
j_gene: TRBJ2-1
v_gene: TRBV6-6
CDR3aa: CASCLVLTYNEQFF

d_gene: NA
j_gene: TRBJ2-3
v_gene: TRBV10-1
CDR3aa: CASSGVGRSTDTQYF

d_gene: TRBD1
j_gene: TRBJ1-1
v_gene: TRBV30
CDR3aa: CAWSKQGVGEAFF

d_gene: NA
j_gene: TRBJ2-5
v_gene: TRBV5-4
CDR3aa: CASSLGGLSGAETQYF

d_gene: NA
j_gene: TRBJ2-2
v_gene: TRBV4-1
CDR3aa: CASSVEVGVGTGELFF

d_gene: NA
j_gene: TRBJ2-2
v_gene: TRBV6-4
CDR3aa: CATSPRADTGELFF

d_gene: NA
j_gene: TRBJ2-7
v_gene: TRBV7-9
CDR3aa: CASSFGGSVDEQYF

d_gene: NA
j_gene: TRBJ1-1
v_gene: TRBV30
CDR3aa: CAWIRGGFMNTEAFF

d_gene: TRBD2
j_gene: TRBJ2-2
v_gene: TRBV9
CDR3aa: CASSVEASGVNTGELFF

d_gene: TRBD2
j_gene: TRBJ2-1
v_gene: TRBV7-9
CDR3aa: CASSLGTSGRNEQFF

d_gene: TRBD1
j_gene: TRBJ2-3
v_gene: TRBV5-4
CDR3aa: CASSPRTGVGADTQYF

d_gene: TRBD1
j_gene: TRBJ2-1
v_gene: TRBV5-1
CDR3aa: CASSLEGQGYNEQFF

d_gene: TRBD2
j_gene: TRBJ2-2
v_gene: TRBV5-1
CDR3aa: CASSVSGGQNTGELFF

d_gene: NA
j_gene: TRBJ1-1
v_gene: TRBV19
CDR3aa: CASSATALSEAFF

d_gene: NA
j_gene: TRBJ1-1
v_gene: TRBV27
CDR3aa: CASSISGYTEAFF

d_gene: TRBD2
j_gene: TRBJ2-7
v_gene: TRBV7-9
CDR3aa: CASSPLWASGRLVYEQYF

d_gene: NA
j_gene: TRBJ2-3
v_gene: TRBV19
CDR3aa: CASSMRGTDTQYF

d_gene: NA
j_gene: TRBJ2-7
v_gene: TRBV7-9
CDR3aa: CASSLVRGSSYEQYF

d_gene: TRBD1
j_gene: TRBJ1-3
v_gene: TRBV30
CDR3aa: CAWSLTGLGNTIYF

d_gene: NA
j_gene: TRBJ1-5
v_gene: TRBV27
CDR3aa: CASSYGHGQPQHF

d_gene: NA
j_gene: TRBJ2-1
v_gene: TRBV19
CDR3aa: CASSIFGREYNEQFF

d_gene: TRBD2
j_gene: TRBJ2-1
v_gene: TRBV11-2
CDR3aa: CASSYGLAGAFYNEQFF

d_gene: TRBD1
j_gene: TRBJ2-7
v_gene: TRBV5-1
CDR3aa: CASSRGQASLQYF

d_gene: TRBD1
j_gene: TRBJ2-5
v_gene: TRBV5-4
CDR3aa: CASSSNRGRSETQYF

d_gene: TRBD1
j_gene: TRBJ1-6
v_gene: TRBV19
CDR3aa: CASSIWTGGNSPLHF

d_gene: NA
j_gene: TRBJ2-7
v_gene: TRBV5-1
CDR3aa: CASSPTGTTYEQYF

d_gene: TRBD2
j_gene: NA
v_gene: TRBV6-1
CDR3aa: CASSHTSGTAYEQYF

d_gene: TRBD2
j_gene: TRBJ2-2
v_gene: TRBV4-1
CDR3aa: CASSQGPLNPASGRKSGELFF

d_gene: TRBD2
j_gene: TRBJ2-7
v_gene: TRBV7-2
CDR3aa: CASSFGYAGLAAYEQYF

d_gene: NA
j_gene: NA
v_gene: TRBV2
CDR3aa: CASSDWLGGYEQYF

d_gene: NA
j_gene: TRBJ1-3
v_gene: TRBV28
CDR3aa: CASSPLGGTGNTIYF

d_gene: TRBD1
j_gene: TRBJ2-5
v_gene: TRBV7-9
CDR3aa: CASSARGKTQYF

d_gene: TRBD1
j_gene: TRBJ2-1
v_gene: TRBV19
CDR3aa: CASSKNQGAEQFF

d_gene: NA
j_gene: TRBJ2-4
v_gene: TRBV6-6
CDR3aa: CASSYTVETAKNIQYF